This TCR beta chain was captured in a study of blood T cell repertoires in COVID-19. Study background: From T cells, B-cell-depleted T cells, or PBMCs came the material, which was cDNA or gDNA.

Germline V gene lookup returns CDR1 MNHEY and CDR2 SMNVEV (reference sequence). V dropped 2 bases and J dropped 7; count of bases not matched to a gene: 7. This CDR3 comprises 16 residues. A Seattle source enrolled patients during active infection and followed them longitudinally. In the authors' workflow: From reference gene primer amplification, estimates of nucleated cell counts were derived. The assay was immunoSEQ multiplex PCR, and TCRdb's table has in-frame clones only and misses some. V and J calls and clone size are those listed in that table; D and trimming were worked out from the DNA. The sample shows some 170,000 clones, roughly 81% of them seen only once.

The source of this sequence is a woman aged 35 to 49 with COVID-19, enrolled during active disease. Sequenced sample: peripheral blood. The V call is TRBV27, the J call TRBJ2-2, with 10 bases identical to TRBD2. The CDR3 loop is CASSLKAGGIGGELFF. The CDR3 DNA reads as TGTGCCAGCAGTTTAAAAGCGGGGGGGATCGGCGGGGAGCTGTTTTTT.